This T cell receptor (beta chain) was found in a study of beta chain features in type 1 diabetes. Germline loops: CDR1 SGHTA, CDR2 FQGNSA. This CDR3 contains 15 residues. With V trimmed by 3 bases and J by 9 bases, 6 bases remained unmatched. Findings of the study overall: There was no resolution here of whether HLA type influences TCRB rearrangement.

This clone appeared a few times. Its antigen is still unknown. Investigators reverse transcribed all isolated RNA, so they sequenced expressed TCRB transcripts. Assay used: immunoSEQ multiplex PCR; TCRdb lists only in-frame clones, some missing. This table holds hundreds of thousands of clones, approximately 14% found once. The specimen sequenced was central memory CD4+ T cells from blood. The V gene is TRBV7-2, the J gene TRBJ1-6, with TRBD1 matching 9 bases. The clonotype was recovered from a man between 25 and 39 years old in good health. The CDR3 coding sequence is TGTGCCAGCAGCTTGTCCGGGACAGGGACTTCACCCCTCCACTTT. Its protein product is CASSLSGTGTSPLHF.